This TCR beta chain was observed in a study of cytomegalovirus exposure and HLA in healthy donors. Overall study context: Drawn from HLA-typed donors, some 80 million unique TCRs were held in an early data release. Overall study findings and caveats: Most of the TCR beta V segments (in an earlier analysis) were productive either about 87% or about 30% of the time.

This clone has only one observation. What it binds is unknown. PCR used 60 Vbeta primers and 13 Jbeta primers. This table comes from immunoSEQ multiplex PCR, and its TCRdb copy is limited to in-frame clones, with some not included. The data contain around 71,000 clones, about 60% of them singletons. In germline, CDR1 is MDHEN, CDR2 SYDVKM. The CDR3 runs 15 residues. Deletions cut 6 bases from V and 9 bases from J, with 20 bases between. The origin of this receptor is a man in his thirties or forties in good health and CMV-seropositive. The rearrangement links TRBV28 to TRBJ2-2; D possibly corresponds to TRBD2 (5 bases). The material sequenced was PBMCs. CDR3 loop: CASSSTSGAARELFF. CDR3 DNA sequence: TGTGCCAGCAGCTCCACAAGCGGAGCTGCTCGGGAGCTGTTTTTT.